Shown below are 26 T cell receptor beta chains from a single sample sequenced in a study of response to subunit inactivated influenza vaccine. TCRdb reanalysed the RT-PCR reads using MiXCR and keeps one entry per CDR3 protein. The sample has around 470,000 distinct CDR3 sequences, less than 7.5% seen once. Sequencing was performed on PBMCs from blood, taken about 23 months after vaccination. The receptors shown here come from a man aged 45-69 years who received an inactivated influenza vaccine.

This clonotype was observed a few times. This chain connects TRBV27 to TRBJ2-6; D is unresolved. The V end lost 8 bases, the J end lost 0 bases, and 8 bases lay between the germline ends. This CDR3 has 14 residues. Germline V lookup: CDR1 MNHEY, CDR2 SMNVEV (reference sequence). Here the CDR3 reads CASAAYSGANVLTF. The CDR3 nucleotides read TGTGCCAGCGCAGCGTACTCTGGGGCCAACGTCCTGACTTTC.

This clonotype was observed a few times. J is TRBJ1-6 and V is TRBV6-5; D is uncertain. The CDR3 is 16 amino acids. Trimming removed 0 bases from V and 3 bases from J, with 9 bases in between. CDR1 and CDR2 (germline): MNHEY, SVGAGI. The CDR3 region has the DNA TGTGCCAGCAGTTACTCGGCTCACAGCTATAATTCACCCCTCCACTTT. This sequence encodes CASSYSAHSYNSPLHF.

This chain uses TRBV7-6 with TRBJ2-1; 11 nucleotides align to TRBD2. The CDR3 runs to 16 residues. Germline-derived CDR1 and CDR2 are SGHVS and FNYEAQ. V was clipped by 1 base and J by 5 bases; unmatched bases: 4. The CDR3 coding sequence is TGTGCCAGCAGCTTAGTAGCGGGACTAGCGGACAATGAGCAGTTCTTC. This sequence encodes CASSLVAGLADNEQFF.

Only a few counts were recorded for this clonotype. The chain combines TRBV9 with TRBJ2-5, with 7 bases aligning to TRBD1. The CDR3 is made up of 15 amino acids. J lost 3 bases, V lost 0 bases, and 5 bases had no gene match. CDR1 and CDR2 from the germline V gene are SGDLS and YYNGEE. Here the CDR3 reads CASSVVGTAEETQYF. The DNA for the CDR3 is TGTGCCAGCAGCGTAGTGGGGACAGCCGAAGAGACCCAGTACTTC.

The V and J genes are TRBV12-3 or TRBV12-4 and TRBJ1-2; no reliable D call. This CDR3 has 12 amino acids. V lost 6 bases and J 8 bases, leaving 13 bases between the germline ends. CDR3 sequence: CASSRELGGYTF. The DNA for the CDR3 is TGTGCCAGCAGCCGCGAACTTGGCGGCTACACCTTC.

This clonotype showed up just a few times. This chain uses TRBV4-2 with TRBJ2-1; D is perhaps TRBD1 (6 bases). The CDR3 is made up of 16 amino acids. The ends were cut back, 1 base at V and 7 bases at J, with 17 bases in the middle. Per the germline V gene, CDR1 is LGHNA and CDR2 is YNFKEQ. The CDR3 bases are TGTGCCAGCAGCCAAGTCCCCAGGTCTCAGGGGAATGAGCAGTTCTTC. Its protein is CASSQVPRSQGNEQFF.

This clonotype was seen more than once but under ten times. The chain has TRBV20-1 and TRBJ1-6; 9 bases are a match to TRBD1. CDR1 and CDR2 (germline): DFQATT, SNEGSKA (reference sequence). Trimming at V came to 1 base and at J to 7 bases, leaving 8 bases not matched to a gene. The CDR3 is 16 residues long. DNA of the CDR3: TGCAGTGCTAGAGCTCAAGACAGGGGGTTCAATTCACCCCTCCACTTT. It specifies CSARAQDRGFNSPLHF.

This clonotype was seen a handful of times. The chain employs TRBV10-3 and TRBJ1-2; D is ambiguous. V lost 4 bases and J lost 0, with 0 bases in between. The CDR3 runs to 11 residues. CDR1 is ENHRY, CDR2 SYGVKD, per germline. The CDR3, as DNA: TGTGCCATCAGTGCTAACTATGGCTACACCTTC. Translated, it gives CAISANYGYTF.

This clonotype was picked up many times. The CDR3 nucleotides are TGTGCCAGCAGTTATCGACAGGGGGCAAATAATTCACCCCTCCACTTT. Translated, it gives CASSYRQGANNSPLHF. V gene TRBV7-2 combines with J gene TRBJ1-6; 10 nucleotides align to TRBD1. The trim removed 6 bases at V and 5 bases at J, leaving 7 bases unmatched. CDR1 and CDR2 from the germline V gene are SGHTA and FQGNSA. The CDR3 has 16 residues.

This clonotype was observed a few times. V usage is TRBV20-1 and J usage is TRBJ2-7, with D tentatively TRBD1 (5 bases). CDR1 is DFQATT, CDR2 SNEGSKA, per germline (reference sequence). The ends were cut back, 5 bases at V and 0 bases at J, with 11 bases in the middle. The CDR3 totals 13 residues. The chain's CDR3 is CSAQSGYSYEQYF. The DNA for the CDR3 is TGCAGTGCTCAGTCAGGGTACTCCTACGAGCAGTACTTC.

The V gene is TRBV5-1, the J gene TRBJ2-2, with TRBD2 matching over 15 bases. Trimming at V came to 4 bases and at J to 4 bases, leaving 5 bases not matched to a gene. Germline V gene data show CDR1 as SGHRS and CDR2 as YFSETQ. This CDR3 is built from 17 residues. This CDR3 reads CASSRGLAGGRTGELFF. The CDR3 region has the DNA TGCGCCAGCAGCCGGGGACTAGCGGGGGGCCGCACCGGGGAGCTGTTTTTT.

This clonotype was detected only a few times. This rearrangement joins TRBV20-1 to TRBJ2-3; D is undetermined. CDR3 size: 14 residues. CDR1 DFQATT and CDR2 SNEGSKA come from the germline V gene (reference sequence). Trimming pared 0 bases from V and 6 bases from J, leaving 13 bases between. The CDR3 DNA sequence: TGCAGTGCTAGAGATACGGCGTCTGTGGATACGCAGTATTTT. Residues: CSARDTASVDTQYF.

The chain uses TRBV15 and TRBJ1-2; 8 bases agree with TRBD1. This CDR3 is 15 amino acids long. The ends lost 3 bases at V and 4 bases at J; junction bases unmatched: 7. Germline CDR1 and CDR2: LNHNV and YYDKDF (reference sequence). CDR3 amino acids: CATSRYPTGGYGYTF. CDR3 DNA: TGTGCCACCAGCAGGTATCCAACAGGGGGCTATGGCTACACCTTC.

The genes are TRBV4-3 and TRBJ2-1; 9 positions agree with TRBD2. CDR3 length equals 15 residues. V lost 4 bases to trimming and J lost 6 bases; unmatched junction nucleotides: 7. Germline lookup yields CDR1 LGHNA and CDR2 YSLEER. The CDR3 coding sequence is TGCGCCAGCAGCCGTAGCGGGAGCACCTTCAATGAGCAGTTCTTC. This sequence encodes CASSRSGSTFNEQFF.

Ten or more counts support this clonotype. DNA of the CDR3: TGTGCCAGCAGCCAAGAACAGTCTAATTCACCCCTCCACTTT. This codes for CASSQEQSNSPLHF. J is TRBJ1-6 and V is TRBV3-1; the D is unclear. V was pared by 0 bases and J by 6 bases, with 6 bases between. Germline lookup yields CDR1 LGHDT and CDR2 YNNKEL (reference sequence). This CDR3 is built from 14 residues.

A few counts support this clonotype. This chain joins TRBV7-9 and TRBJ2-3; perhaps D is TRBD1 or TRBD2 (5 bases each). Germline CDR1 reads SEHNR; CDR2 reads FQNEAQ (reference sequence). Trimming left V 8 bases short and J 6 bases short, with 12 bases between. The CDR3 extends over 12 amino acids. CDR3 in DNA: TGTGCCAGCCTTCGGGGCGCGGATACGCAGTATTTT. Encoded protein: CASLRGADTQYF.

This clonotype was seen repeatedly, ten times or more. J is TRBJ2-5 and V is TRBV29-1, with a weak D call TRBD2 (6 bases). This CDR3 comprises 13 residues. V gave up 4 bases and J gave up 4 bases, with 13 bases separating them. Germline lookup yields CDR1 SQVTM and CDR2 ANQGSEA. This CDR3 reads CSVATLAAETQYF. In nucleotides, the CDR3 is TGCAGCGTTGCTACACTAGCCGCAGAGACCCAGTACTTC.

This clonotype was seen a handful of times. The chain carries TRBV20-1 and TRBJ2-5; D is possibly TRBD2 (5 bases). The germline V and J ends were trimmed by 3 bases and 3 bases, with 11 bases remaining between them. In germline, CDR1 is DFQATT, CDR2 SNEGSKA (reference sequence). The CDR3 totals 13 residues. This chain's CDR3 is CSASGKTKETQYF. The CDR3 DNA reads as TGCAGTGCTAGCGGGAAGACCAAAGAGACCCAGTACTTC.

This clonotype was seen only a few times. The rearrangement joins TRBV3-1 to TRBJ2-1, with TRBD1 matching over 7 bases. The CDR3 extends over 14 amino acids. Trimming cost V 6 bases and J 3 bases; bases outside gene matches: 5. Germline assignment: CDR1 LGHDT and CDR2 YNNKEL (reference sequence). The CDR3, as DNA: TGTGCCAGCAGGGCACGGGACAGCTACAATGAGCAGTTCTTC. Its translation: CASRARDSYNEQFF.

The chain links TRBV18 to TRBJ2-1; 10 positions agree with TRBD1. Germline loops: CDR1 KGHSH, CDR2 LQKENI. Trimming took 4 bases from V and 6 from J; bases not matched to a gene: 6. The CDR3 covers 15 residues. CDR3: CASSRGTGDSNEQFF. CDR3 nucleotides: TGTGCCAGCTCACGGGGGACAGGGGACTCCAATGAGCAGTTCTTC. The whole variable domain, filled in from reference TRBV18 and TRBJ2-1, reads NAGVMQNPRHLVRRRGQEARLRCSPMKGHSHVYWYRQLPEEGLKFMVYLQKENIIDESGMPKERFSAEFPKEGPSILRIQQVVRGDSAAYFCASSRGTGDSNEQFFGPGTRLTVL.

This clonotype was seen a handful of times. The chain carries TRBV6-1 and TRBJ1-1; D is unclear. V was pared by 6 bases and J by 3 bases, with 17 bases between. The length of the CDR3 is 15 residues. Germline assignment: CDR1 MNHNS and CDR2 SASEGT. The CDR3 DNA follows: TGTGCCAGCAGCCGGGCCCCCGTCGGGGACACTGAAGCTTTCTTT. Protein: CASSRAPVGDTEAFF.

This clonotype was observed a few times. The chain joins TRBV20-1 to TRBJ2-6; D is undetermined. The germline V gene has CDR1 DFQATT and CDR2 SNEGSKA (reference sequence). CDR3 size: 13 residues. The V end was cut by 6 bases, the J end by 1 base, with 7 bases between. The CDR3 protein is CSAEISGANVLTF. The CDR3 nucleotides read TGCAGTGCCGAGATTTCTGGGGCCAACGTCCTGACTTTC.

This clonotype was seen more than once but under ten times. The chain has TRBV12-3 or TRBV12-4 and TRBJ1-1; D unresolved. The V and J ends lost 6 bases and 3 bases respectively, with 11 bases between them. There are 13 residues in the CDR3. CDR3 nucleotides: TGTGCCAGCAGCAAACGGCCCGACACTGAAGCTTTCTTT. Translation: CASSKRPDTEAFF.

This clonotype has a count of ten or more. The genes are TRBV7-2 and TRBJ2-3; D is unresolved. CDR1 and CDR2 (germline): SGHTA, FQGNSA. The CDR3 runs to 13 residues. V gave up 5 bases and J gave up 2 bases, with 8 bases separating them. The CDR3 DNA sequence: TGTGCCAGCAGCAGCCCAAACACAGATACGCAGTATTTT. Its protein is CASSSPNTDTQYF.

This chain uses TRBV6-5 with TRBJ2-2; tentative D call: TRBD1 (5 bases). Germline V gene lookup returns CDR1 MNHEY and CDR2 SVGAGI. V lost 4 bases, J lost 2 bases, and 8 bases lay in between. The length of the CDR3 is 14 residues. The CDR3 coding sequence is TGTGCCAGCAGTTCCAGGGTAAACACCGGGGAGCTGTTTTTT. Encoded protein: CASSSRVNTGELFF.

This sequence joins TRBV12-3 or TRBV12-4 and TRBJ2-5; 9 nucleotides agree with TRBD2. The CDR3 runs 15 residues. Trimming removed 2 bases from V and 5 bases from J; junction bases left unmatched: 6. CDR3 nucleotides: TGTGCCAGCAGTTTAAATTTAGCGGGAGCGGAGACCCAGTACTTC. Translation gives CASSLNLAGAETQYF.